This TCR beta chain was sequenced during a study of identical twins. TCRdb fed the 5' RACE reads into MiXCR, producing one record per CDR3 protein. This sample has 470,000 or so distinct CDR3 sequences; roughly a quarter occur once, and the top ten carry 2.9%. As regards this clonotype: Antigen unknown.

Study-wide findings and caveats: In monozygotic twins, models underestimated the sharing of out-of-frame TCR alpha.

Healthy Caucasians were all of the donors. V was clipped by 4 bases and J by 5 bases; unmatched bases: 14. Germline-derived CDR1 and CDR2 are DFQATT and SNEGSKA (reference sequence). The CDR3 runs 17 residues. This same sample was also part of a study on T cells expressing NK-cell markers. Turning to that study: Restriction of sorting to alpha-beta TCR T cells was accomplished in several experiments using an anti-gamma-delta TCR antibody.

Material for sequencing was CD4+ T cells sorted from blood. The receptor was derived from a woman aged 18-29 years in good health. This chain joins TRBV20-1 and TRBJ2-7, with TRBD2 identical over 13 bases. The CDR3 DNA reads as TGCAGTGCTATCCAGAGTACTAGCGGGAGGGCGGGGCACGAGCAGTACTTC. It is translated as CSAIQSTSGRAGHEQYF.